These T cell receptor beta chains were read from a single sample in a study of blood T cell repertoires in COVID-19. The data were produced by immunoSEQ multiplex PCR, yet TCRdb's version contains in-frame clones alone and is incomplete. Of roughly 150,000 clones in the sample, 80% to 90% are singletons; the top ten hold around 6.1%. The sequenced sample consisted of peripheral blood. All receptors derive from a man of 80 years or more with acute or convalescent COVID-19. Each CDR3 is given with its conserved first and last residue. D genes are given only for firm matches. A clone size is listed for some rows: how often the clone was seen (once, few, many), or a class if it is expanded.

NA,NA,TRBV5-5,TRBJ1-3,TGTGCCAGCAGCCAGTTCGACAGAGCATCGGGAAACACCATATATTTT,CASSQFDRASGNTIYF
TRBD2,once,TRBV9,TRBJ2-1,TGTGCCAGCAGCGTAGGGCCTAGCGGGCCCTCCTACAATGAGCAGTTCTTC,CASSVGPSGPSYNEQFF
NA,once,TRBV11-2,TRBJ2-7,TGTGCCAGCAGCTTAGCGGGCGGGGTTTTTGGCGAGCAGTACTTC,CASSLAGGVFGEQYF
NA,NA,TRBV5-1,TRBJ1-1,TGCGCCAGCAGCGACCCGGGACAAGTGAACACTGAAGCTTTCTTT,CASSDPGQVNTEAFF
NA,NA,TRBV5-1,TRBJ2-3,TGCGCCAGCAGCTTGGGTGTTTGGAGTGGCACAGATACGCAGTATTTT,CASSLGVWSGTDTQYF
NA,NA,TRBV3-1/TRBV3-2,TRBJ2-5,TGTGCCAGCAGCCAAGTCCGGGTGGAACAGTACTTC,CASSQVRVEQYF
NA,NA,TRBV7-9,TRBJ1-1,TGTGCCAGCAGCGATCTTTTCTGGGACATGAACACTGAAGCTTTCTTT,CASSDLFWDMNTEAFF
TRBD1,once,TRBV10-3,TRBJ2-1,TGTGCCATCAGTGAAAGACAGGGTACCAATGAGCAGTTCTTC,CAISERQGTNEQFF
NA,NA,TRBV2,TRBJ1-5,TGTGCCAGCACCGACCACAGGGCTCCCGGGCCCCAGCATTTT,CASTDHRAPGPQHF
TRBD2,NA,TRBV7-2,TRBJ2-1,TGTGCCAGCAGCCTAAGGCGGGGGGGCCTATACAATGAGCAGTTCTTC,CASSLRRGGLYNEQFF
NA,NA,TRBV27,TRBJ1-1,TGTGCCAGCAGTTTAACTATGAACACTGAAGCTTTCTTT,CASSLTMNTEAFF
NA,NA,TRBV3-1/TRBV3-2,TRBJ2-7,TGTGCCAGCAGCCCCGCCCCGACTAGTAGCCACGAGCAGTACTTC,CASSPAPTSSHEQYF
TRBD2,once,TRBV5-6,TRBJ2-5,TGTGCCAGCAGCTTGCTGTCTAGCGGGGGGGGGCGAGAGACCCAGTACTTC,CASSLLSSGGGRETQYF
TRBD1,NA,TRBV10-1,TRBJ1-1,TGCGCCAGCAGTGAGGATCGACCGGGACAGGGGTATAAATGGACTGAAGCTTTCTTT,CASSEDRPGQGYKWTEAFF
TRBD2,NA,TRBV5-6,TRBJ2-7,TGTGCCAGCAGCTTACAGCGGGGTTTGACCTACGAGCAGTACTTC,CASSLQRGLTYEQYF
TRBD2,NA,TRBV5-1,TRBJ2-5,TGCGCCAGCAGCAGGGGACTAGCGAGGATCCAAGAGACCCAGTACTTC,CASSRGLARIQETQYF
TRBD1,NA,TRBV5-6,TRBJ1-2,TGTGCCAGCAGCTTAAGGACAGGAGACTATGGCTACACCTTC,CASSLRTGDYGYTF
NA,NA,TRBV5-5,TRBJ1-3,TGTGCCAGCAGCTTGGACGTCAGGGCATACCTCTCTGGAAACACCATATATTTT,CASSLDVRAYLSGNTIYF
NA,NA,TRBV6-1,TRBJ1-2,TGTGCCAGCAGTGATTGGGAGGGGACGGCTAACTATGGCTACACCTTC,CASSDWEGTANYGYTF
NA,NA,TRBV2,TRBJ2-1,TGTGCCAGCAAGGGGGGGCTATCTCGGAATGAGCAGTTCTTC,CASKGGLSRNEQFF
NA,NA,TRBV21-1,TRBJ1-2,TGTGCCAGCAGAGTCGACAGTTTAATCCGCTATGGCTACACCTTC,CASRVDSLIRYGYTF
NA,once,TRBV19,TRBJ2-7,TGTGCCAGTAGGGCGGGGGCCTTATACGAGCAGTACTTC,CASRAGALYEQYF
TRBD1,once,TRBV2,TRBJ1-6,TGTGCCAGCAGTGCTGACAGGGGGTCTAATTCACCCCTCCACTTT,CASSADRGSNSPLHF
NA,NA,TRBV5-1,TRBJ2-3,TGCGCCAGCATTGCGGACACAGATACGCAGTATTTT,CASIADTDTQYF
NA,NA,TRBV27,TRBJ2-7,TGTGCCAGCAGTTTATCGGGTTTAGGGGCCTACGAGCAGTACTTC,CASSLSGLGAYEQYF
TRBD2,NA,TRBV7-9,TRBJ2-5,TGTGCCAGCAGCTTATTACTAGCGGGAGCAGAGACCCAGTACTTC,CASSLLLAGAETQYF
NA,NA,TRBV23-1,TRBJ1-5,TGCGCCGGCGGCGGGGACGGACAGCCCCAGCATTTT,CAGGGDGQPQHF
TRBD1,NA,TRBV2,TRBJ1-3,TGTGCCAGCAGTGAAGCGAGGACAGGGAACTCTGGAAACACCATATATTTT,CASSEARTGNSGNTIYF
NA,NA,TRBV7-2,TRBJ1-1,TGTGCCAGCAGCTTAGCGCGTATGAACACTGAAGCTTTCTTT,CASSLARMNTEAFF
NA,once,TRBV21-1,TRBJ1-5,TGTGCCAGCAGCAAAGAGGTAAGGGAAGGGGCAGGTCAGCCCCAGCATTTT,CASSKEVREGAGQPQHF
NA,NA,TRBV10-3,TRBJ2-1,TGTGCCATCAGTGAAGGGGGTAATGAGCAGTTCTTC,CAISEGGNEQFF
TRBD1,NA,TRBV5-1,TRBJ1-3,TGCGCCAGCAGCCCTGGACAGGCTGGAAACACCATATATTTT,CASSPGQAGNTIYF
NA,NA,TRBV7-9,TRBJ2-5,TGTGCCAGCAGCGACGGACTTATCCAAGAGACCCAGTACTTC,CASSDGLIQETQYF
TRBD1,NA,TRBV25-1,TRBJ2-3,TGTGCCAGCGAGACAGGGTTGGATACGCAGTATTTT,CASETGLDTQYF
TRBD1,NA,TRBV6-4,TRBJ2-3,TGTGCCAGCAGTTATACGGTCAGGGGGCTAAGGACAGATACGCAGTATTTT,CASSYTVRGLRTDTQYF
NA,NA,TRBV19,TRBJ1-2,TGTGCCAGTAGTGTTACAGCGGTCGAGGGTGGCTACACCTTC,CASSVTAVEGGYTF
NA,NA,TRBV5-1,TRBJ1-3,TGCGCCAGCAGCTTTGGAGAGTCTGGAAACACCATATATTTT,CASSFGESGNTIYF
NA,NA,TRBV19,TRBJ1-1,TGTGCCAGTAGTGAACACAGGAATATGAACACTGAAGCTTTCTTT,CASSEHRNMNTEAFF
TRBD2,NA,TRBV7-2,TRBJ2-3,TGTGCCAGCAGCTTACAAGCTAGCGGGGGGGCTGGTACAGATACGCAGTATTTT,CASSLQASGGAGTDTQYF
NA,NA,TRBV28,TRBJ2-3,TGTGCCAGCAGTTTAACCGCCGCGGTGGGCACAGATACGCAGTATTTT,CASSLTAAVGTDTQYF
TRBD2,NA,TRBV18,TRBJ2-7,TGTGCCAGCTCGCTAAGCAGCGGGAGCTACGAGCAGTACTTC,CASSLSSGSYEQYF
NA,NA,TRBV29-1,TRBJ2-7,TGCAGCGGGGGGCGGGGAAAGGACTACGAGCAGTACTTC,CSGGRGKDYEQYF
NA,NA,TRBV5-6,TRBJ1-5,TGTGCCAGCAGCGCGGGGGGGCGGACCGGGAATCAGCCCCAGCATTTT,CASSAGGRTGNQPQHF
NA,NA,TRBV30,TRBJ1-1,TGTGCCTGGAGTGTACCACAACCGGGACATATAAACACTGAAGCTTTCTTT,CAWSVPQPGHINTEAFF
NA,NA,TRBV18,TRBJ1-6,TGTGCCAGCTCACCGCCTAACAGGGTTTCACCCCTCCACTTT,CASSPPNRVSPLHF
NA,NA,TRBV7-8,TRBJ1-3,TGTGCCAGCAGCTTACCCTCCCTCGGCTCTGGAAACACCATATATTTT,CASSLPSLGSGNTIYF
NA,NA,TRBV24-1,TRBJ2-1,TGTGCCACCAGTGACACGACGGGAGTTTCAAGCTCCTACAATGAGCAGTTCTTC,CATSDTTGVSSSYNEQFF
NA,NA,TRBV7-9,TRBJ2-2,TGTGCCAGCCGAAACGGGGGGCTGGACACCGGGGAGCTGTTTTTT,CASRNGGLDTGELFF
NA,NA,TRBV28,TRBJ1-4,TGTGCCAGCAGGCTTCGGACGGGATTGAGTGAAAAACTGTTTTTT,CASRLRTGLSEKLFF